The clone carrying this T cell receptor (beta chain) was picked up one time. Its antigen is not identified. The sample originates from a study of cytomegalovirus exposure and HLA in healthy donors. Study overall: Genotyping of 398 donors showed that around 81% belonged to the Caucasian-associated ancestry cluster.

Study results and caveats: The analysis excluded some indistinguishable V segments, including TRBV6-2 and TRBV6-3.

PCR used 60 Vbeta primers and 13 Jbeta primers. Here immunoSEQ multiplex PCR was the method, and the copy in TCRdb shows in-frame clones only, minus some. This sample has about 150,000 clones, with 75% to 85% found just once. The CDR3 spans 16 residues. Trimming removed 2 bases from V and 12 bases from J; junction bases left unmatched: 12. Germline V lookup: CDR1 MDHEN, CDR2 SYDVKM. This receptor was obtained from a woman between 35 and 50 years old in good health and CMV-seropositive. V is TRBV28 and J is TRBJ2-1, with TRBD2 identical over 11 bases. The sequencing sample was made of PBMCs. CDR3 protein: CASSLPLGLAGGPQFF. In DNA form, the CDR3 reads TGTGCCAGCAGTTTACCCCTCGGATTAGCGGGAGGGCCGCAGTTCTTC. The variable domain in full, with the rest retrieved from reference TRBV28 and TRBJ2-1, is DVKVTQSSRYLVKRTGEKVFLECVQDMDHENMFWYRQDPGLGLRLIYFSYDVKMKEKGDIPEGYSVSREKKERFSLILESASTNQTSMYLCASSLPLGLAGGPQFFGPGTRLTVL.